This is a list of T cell receptor beta chains from one sample in a study of brain T cells in children with intractable seizures. TCRdb keeps only in-frame clones here, not all; method: immunoSEQ multiplex PCR. Among about 320,000 clones listed, about 93% were seen once. This sample comprised peripheral blood, obtained approximately 5 months after surgery. These receptors originate from a boy younger than two with tuberous sclerosis and intractable seizures. Both conserved end residues are part of each CDR3. A D gene is named only where the DNA matches it firmly. Clone size is stated in some rows and not others, as once, few, many or a class when expanded.

CDR3aa: CASSDGQGARSYGYTF
CDR3nt: TGTGCCAGCAGCGACGGACAGGGGGCTCGATCCTATGGCTACACCTTC
j_gene: TRBJ1-2
abundance: once
v_gene: TRBV25-1
d_gene: TRBD1

CDR3aa: CASSPYAPGGPEQFF
CDR3nt: TGTGCCAGCAGCCCCTACGCTCCGGGGGGGCCTGAGCAGTTCTTC
j_gene: TRBJ2-1
abundance: NA
v_gene: TRBV7-8
d_gene: TRBD2

CDR3aa: CASIPGQGLGTGELFF
CDR3nt: TGTGCCAGTATTCCGGGACAGGGATTAGGAACCGGGGAGCTGTTTTTT
j_gene: TRBJ2-2
abundance: NA
v_gene: TRBV19
d_gene: TRBD1

CDR3aa: CASSLELGRNAFF
CDR3nt: TGTGCCAGCAGCTTAGAGCTTGGCAGGAACGCTTTCTTT
j_gene: TRBJ1-1
abundance: NA
v_gene: TRBV7-9
d_gene: NA

CDR3aa: CSVRVGVTEAFF
CDR3nt: TGCAGCGTAAGGGTGGGGGTCACTGAAGCTTTCTTT
j_gene: TRBJ1-1
abundance: NA
v_gene: TRBV29-1
d_gene: NA

CDR3aa: CASSLGGGDEQYF
CDR3nt: TGTGCCAGCAGCTTAGGTGGGGGCGACGAGCAGTACTTC
j_gene: TRBJ2-7
abundance: NA
v_gene: TRBV7-6
d_gene: NA

CDR3aa: CASSILTNSYNEQFF
CDR3nt: TGTGCCAGTAGTATCCTGACTAACTCCTACAATGAGCAGTTCTTC
j_gene: TRBJ2-1
abundance: NA
v_gene: TRBV19
d_gene: NA

CDR3aa: CASSLQRNYGYTF
CDR3nt: TGTGCCAGCAGTCTACAGAGGAACTATGGCTACACCTTC
j_gene: TRBJ1-2
abundance: NA
v_gene: TRBV6-5
d_gene: NA

CDR3aa: CASSPGGSRHLYNEQFF
CDR3nt: TGTGCCAGCTCACCAGGGGGGAGCCGACACCTCTACAATGAGCAGTTCTTC
j_gene: TRBJ2-1
abundance: NA
v_gene: TRBV18
d_gene: NA

CDR3aa: CASSGLAGSLFF
CDR3nt: TGTGCCAGTAGTGGGCTAGCGGGGAGCCTGTTCTTC
j_gene: TRBJ2-1
abundance: NA
v_gene: TRBV19
d_gene: TRBD2

CDR3aa: CASSTNRGMNTEAFF
CDR3nt: TGTGCCAGTAGTACAAACAGGGGAATGAACACTGAAGCTTTCTTT
j_gene: TRBJ1-1
abundance: NA
v_gene: TRBV19
d_gene: TRBD1

CDR3aa: CASSRGLGEKLFF
CDR3nt: TGTGCCAGCAGTAGGGGGCTTGGAGAAAAACTGTTTTTT
j_gene: TRBJ1-4
abundance: NA
v_gene: TRBV27
d_gene: TRBD1

CDR3aa: CATGTASNQPQHF
CDR3nt: TGTGCCACGGGGACAGCTAGCAATCAGCCCCAGCATTTT
j_gene: TRBJ1-5
abundance: NA
v_gene: TRBV6-5
d_gene: TRBD1

CDR3aa: CASSPVKHYGYTF
CDR3nt: TGTGCCAGCAGCCCTGTCAAACACTATGGCTACACCTTC
j_gene: TRBJ1-2
abundance: NA
v_gene: TRBV28
d_gene: NA

CDR3aa: CASSVASGGANEQFF
CDR3nt: TGTGCCAGCAGCGTAGCTAGCGGGGGGGCCAATGAGCAGTTCTTC
j_gene: TRBJ2-1
abundance: NA
v_gene: TRBV9
d_gene: TRBD2

CDR3aa: CASSLSGAGGYEQYF
CDR3nt: TGTGCCAGCAGTTTATCAGGTGCGGGAGGCTACGAGCAGTACTTC
j_gene: TRBJ2-7
abundance: NA
v_gene: TRBV27
d_gene: TRBD2

CDR3aa: CASSPNTGDNSPLHF
CDR3nt: TGTGCCAGCTCACCCAATACAGGGGATAATTCACCCCTCCACTTT
j_gene: TRBJ1-6
abundance: NA
v_gene: TRBV18
d_gene: TRBD1

CDR3aa: CAWSVRGYEQYF
CDR3nt: TGTGCCTGGAGTGTACGGGGCTACGAGCAGTACTTC
j_gene: TRBJ2-7
abundance: many
v_gene: TRBV30
d_gene: NA

CDR3aa: CASRLVFRVSYSFLWYGYTF
CDR3nt: TGTGCAAGTCGCTTAGTATTTAGGGTTTCCTATTCCTTTCTCTGGTATGGCTACACCTTC
j_gene: TRBJ1-2
abundance: NA
v_gene: TRBV12-2
d_gene: NA

CDR3aa: CASSQASGYTF
CDR3nt: TGTGCCAGCAGCCAAGCGAGCGGCTACACCTTC
j_gene: TRBJ1-2
abundance: NA
v_gene: TRBV4-2
d_gene: NA

CDR3aa: CASSSWESTDTQYF
CDR3nt: TGTGCCAGCAGTTCTTGGGAATCCACAGATACGCAGTATTTT
j_gene: TRBJ2-3
abundance: NA
v_gene: TRBV27
d_gene: NA

CDR3aa: CASSFTSGGYEQFF
CDR3nt: TGTGCCAGCAGCTTTACTAGCGGGGGTTATGAGCAGTTCTTC
j_gene: TRBJ2-1
abundance: NA
v_gene: TRBV27
d_gene: TRBD2

CDR3aa: CASSIKTGSSYEQYF
CDR3nt: TGTGCCAGCAGTATAAAGACAGGGAGCTCCTACGAGCAGTACTTC
j_gene: TRBJ2-7
abundance: NA
v_gene: TRBV25-1
d_gene: TRBD1

CDR3aa: CASSRGRQGNQPQHF
CDR3nt: TGTGCCAGTAGTAGAGGAAGACAGGGCAATCAGCCCCAGCATTTT
j_gene: TRBJ1-5
abundance: NA
v_gene: TRBV19
d_gene: NA

CDR3aa: CASSQVGGWQFF
CDR3nt: TGTGCCAGCAGCCAAGTGGGCGGGTGGCAGTTCTTC
j_gene: TRBJ2-1
abundance: NA
v_gene: TRBV3-1/TRBV3-2
d_gene: NA

CDR3aa: CASDTTPTNYGYTF
CDR3nt: TGTGCCAGTGACACAACACCTACTAACTATGGCTACACCTTC
j_gene: TRBJ1-2
abundance: NA
v_gene: TRBV28
d_gene: NA

CDR3aa: CASSPWEKPSTGELFF
CDR3nt: TGTGCCAGCAGCCCCTGGGAGAAGCCCAGCACCGGGGAGCTGTTTTTT
j_gene: TRBJ2-2
abundance: NA
v_gene: TRBV9
d_gene: NA

CDR3aa: CASSLDLAFGGGQSHSSYNEQFF
CDR3nt: TGTGCCAGCAGCTTAGACCTCGCTTTTGGGGGGGGGCAATCACATAGCTCCTACAATGAGCAGTTCTTC
j_gene: TRBJ2-1
abundance: NA
v_gene: TRBV11-3
d_gene: NA

CDR3aa: CASSIEELYGYTF
CDR3nt: TGTGCCAGTAGTATCGAGGAACTTTATGGCTACACCTTC
j_gene: TRBJ1-2
abundance: NA
v_gene: TRBV19
d_gene: NA

CDR3aa: CASSRSDPGEETQYF
CDR3nt: TGCGCCAGCAGCCGATCGGATCCGGGGGAGGAGACCCAGTACTTC
j_gene: TRBJ2-5
abundance: NA
v_gene: TRBV5-1
d_gene: NA

CDR3aa: CASSPQRRELFF
CDR3nt: TGTGCCAGCTCACCCCAGAGAAGGGAGCTGTTTTTT
j_gene: TRBJ2-2
abundance: NA
v_gene: TRBV18
d_gene: NA

CDR3aa: CAWRKSYNSPLHF
CDR3nt: TGTGCCTGGAGAAAATCCTATAATTCACCCCTCCACTTT
j_gene: TRBJ1-6
abundance: NA
v_gene: TRBV30
d_gene: NA

CDR3aa: CASSLTRGTEAFF
CDR3nt: TGTGCCAGCAGCTTAACGAGGGGAACTGAAGCTTTCTTT
j_gene: TRBJ1-1
abundance: NA
v_gene: TRBV7-3
d_gene: NA

CDR3aa: CASSPEDRANSPLHF
CDR3nt: TGCGCCAGCAGCCCTGAGGACAGAGCTAATTCACCCCTCCACTTT
j_gene: TRBJ1-6
abundance: NA
v_gene: TRBV4-1
d_gene: NA

CDR3aa: CASSPRDRNEQFF
CDR3nt: TGTGCCAGCAGTCCCCGGGACAGAAATGAGCAGTTCTTC
j_gene: TRBJ2-1
abundance: once
v_gene: TRBV27
d_gene: TRBD1

CDR3aa: CATKNRELYEQYF
CDR3nt: TGTGCCACCAAGAACCGTGAACTCTACGAGCAGTACTTC
j_gene: TRBJ2-7
abundance: NA
v_gene: TRBV24-1
d_gene: NA

CDR3aa: CASSLYAFSYNEQFF
CDR3nt: TGTGCCAGCAGTTTATACGCTTTCTCCTACAATGAGCAGTTCTTC
j_gene: TRBJ2-1
abundance: NA
v_gene: TRBV27
d_gene: NA

CDR3aa: CASSSLGQGIVEQYF
CDR3nt: TGTGCCAGCAGCAGCCTGGGACAGGGAATCGTCGAGCAGTACTTC
j_gene: TRBJ2-7
abundance: NA
v_gene: TRBV27
d_gene: TRBD1

CDR3aa: CASSYTGTGTTEAFF
CDR3nt: TGCGCCAGCAGCTACACCGGGACAGGGACGACTGAAGCTTTCTTT
j_gene: TRBJ1-1
abundance: NA
v_gene: TRBV5-1
d_gene: TRBD1

CDR3aa: CASSAWSFWRSQTMNTEAFF
CDR3nt: TGTGCCAGCAGCGCTTGGTCCTTCTGGAGGAGCCAAACCATGAACACTGAAGCTTTCTTT
j_gene: TRBJ1-1
abundance: NA
v_gene: TRBV5-4
d_gene: NA

CDR3aa: CASSEEGSLTSGANVLTF
CDR3nt: TGTGCCAGCAGTGAAGAGGGCAGCTTAACCTCTGGGGCCAACGTCCTGACTTTC
j_gene: TRBJ2-6
abundance: NA
v_gene: TRBV6-1
d_gene: NA

CDR3aa: CAISGSTSGRDDTQYF
CDR3nt: TGTGCCATCAGTGGATCGACTAGCGGGAGGGACGATACGCAGTATTTT
j_gene: TRBJ2-3
abundance: once
v_gene: TRBV10-3
d_gene: TRBD2

CDR3aa: CASSLWISGNTSSTDTQYF
CDR3nt: TGTGCCAGCAGTTTGTGGATTTCGGGGAACACTTCTAGCACAGATACGCAGTATTTT
j_gene: TRBJ2-3
abundance: NA
v_gene: TRBV27
d_gene: NA

CDR3aa: CASSYSTGGYGYTF
CDR3nt: TGTGCCAGCAGTTATTCAACAGGGGGCTATGGCTACACCTTC
j_gene: TRBJ1-2
abundance: NA
v_gene: TRBV6-5
d_gene: TRBD1